Listed here are 27 T cell receptor beta chains from one sample, sequenced in a study of blood T cell repertoires in COVID-19. Clones were read by immunoSEQ multiplex PCR, and TCRdb kept only the in-frame ones, dropping some. The table records under 60,000 clones, 90% of them present only once. Sequencing used peripheral blood. The receptors here all came from a human donor in a cohort sampled during active COVID-19.

The chain combines TRBV24-1 with TRBJ2-3, with D uncertain. CDR1 and CDR2 from the germline V gene are KGHDR and SFDVKD. CDR3 size: 14 residues. Trimming left V 4 bases short and J 9 bases short, with 16 bases between. CDR3 residues: CATSEHTAPRTQYF. The CDR3 coding sequence is TGTGCCACCAGTGAACACACCGCCCCGCGGACGCAGTATTTT.

The genes are TRBV18 and TRBJ2-2; TRBD2 agrees at 11 bases. CDR3 length: 18 amino acids. Germline CDR1 and CDR2: KGHSH and LQKENI. The J segment lost 4 bases and the V segment lost 0 bases, leaving 7 bases of the junction unmatched. The CDR3 DNA sequence: TGTGCCAGCTCACCACCTAGCGGGAGGGCCGGGAGCACCGGGGAGCTGTTTTTT. Translated, it gives CASSPPSGRAGSTGELFF.

This chain links TRBV6-6 with TRBJ2-2; D gene ambiguous. The length of the CDR3 is 14 residues. Trimming stripped 4 bases from V and 4 bases from J, with 10 bases between. Germline V lookup: CDR1 MNHNY, CDR2 SVGAGI (reference sequence). The CDR3 loop is CASSSGSPTGELFF. CDR3 nucleotide sequence: TGTGCCAGCAGTTCAGGTAGTCCCACCGGGGAGCTGTTTTTT.

This rearrangement joins TRBV5-1 to TRBJ2-1; 13 bases are shared with TRBD2. This CDR3 spans 16 amino acids. CDR1 is SGHRS and CDR2 is YFSETQ in the germline V gene. The J segment lost 10 bases and the V segment lost 4 bases, leaving 11 bases of the junction unmatched. The CDR3 loop reads CASSNGLAGDRWEQFF. DNA of the CDR3: TGCGCCAGCAGCAATGGACTAGCGGGAGATCGATGGGAGCAGTTCTTC.

The rearrangement uses TRBV4-1 and TRBJ2-1; D is perhaps TRBD2 (5 bases). Germline CDR1 and CDR2: MGHRA and YSYEKL. Trimming pared 5 bases from V and 5 bases from J, leaving 16 bases between. CDR3 length equals 15 residues. CDR3 bases: TGCGCCAGCAGCGCCCCGGGAACCGGGAACAATGAGCAGTTCTTC. Translating it yields CASSAPGTGNNEQFF.

The chain recombines TRBV6-1 with TRBJ1-5; D uncertain. V lost 3 bases, J lost 6 bases, and 12 bases lay in between. This CDR3 contains 14 residues. Germline V CDR1 and CDR2: MNHNS, SASEGT. CDR3 DNA: TGTGCCAGCAGTGAGGCCGGCGGGGTTCAGCCCCAGCATTTT. This encodes CASSEAGGVQPQHF.

This chain joins TRBV4-1 and TRBJ1-4, with no clear D. The CDR3 is made up of 15 amino acids. Deletions cut 4 bases from V and 0 bases from J, with 9 bases between. The germline V gene encodes CDR1 MGHRA and CDR2 YSYEKL. The CDR3, as DNA: TGCGCCAGCAGCCTCTCCCAGACAACTAATGAAAAACTGTTTTTT. This translates into CASSLSQTTNEKLFF.

The rearrangement links TRBV11-1 to TRBJ2-7; D ambiguous. The germline CDR1 and CDR2 sequences are SGHAT and FQDESV (reference sequence). The CDR3 totals 11 residues. V lost 4 bases to trimming and J lost 3 bases, with 4 bases between them. CDR3 in amino acids: CASSSRYEQYF. For the CDR3, the DNA is TGTGCCAGCAGCTCTCGCTACGAGCAGTACTTC.

This chain links TRBV6-5 with TRBJ2-1; 9 positions agree with TRBD1. There are 13 residues in the CDR3. Germline trimming cut 7 bases from V and 9 bases from J; bases unmatched to any gene: 7. The germline CDR1 and CDR2 sequences are MNHEY and SVGAGI. The CDR3 DNA sequence: TGTGCCAGCAAAGGACAGGGGAGAAGTGAGCAGTTCTTC. Its translation: CASKGQGRSEQFF.

The CDR3 nucleotides are TGTGCCAGCAGCCAAGGGGGGGCCAACTATGGCTACACCTTC. This codes for CASSQGGANYGYTF. The chain recombines TRBV6-5 with TRBJ1-2, with D perhaps TRBD1 (6 bases). The CDR3 is 14 residues long. The germline V gene encodes CDR1 MNHEY and CDR2 SVGAGI. Trimming pared 6 bases from V and 2 bases from J, leaving 13 bases between.

The V gene is TRBV10-1, the J gene TRBJ1-6, with D unresolved. Trimming stripped 2 bases from V and 10 bases from J, with 12 bases between. Germline-derived CDR1 and CDR2 are WNHNN and SYGVQD (reference sequence). The length of the CDR3 is 14 residues. CDR3 sequence (DNA): TGCGCCAGCAGTGAGCAGGCCTTACGGTCACCCCTCCACTTT. Protein: CASSEQALRSPLHF.

This chain connects TRBV5-6 to TRBJ2-1; D might be TRBD2 (5 bases). Per germline, CDR1 SGHDT and CDR2 YYEEEE. Trimming left V 4 bases short and J 2 bases short, with 16 bases between. The CDR3 has 16 residues. CDR3 in DNA: TGTGCCAGCAGCCCCCCGGTAGGAGCGGCCTACAATGAGCAGTTCTTC. It yields the protein CASSPPVGAAYNEQFF.

The V and J genes are TRBV5-1 and TRBJ1-1; D perhaps matches TRBD1 (5 bases). V lost 3 bases to trimming and J lost 2 bases, with 14 bases between them. Germline V CDR1 and CDR2: SGHRS, YFSETQ. There are 15 residues in the CDR3. The DNA of the CDR3 is TGCGCCAGCAGCTCGGCACAAACAGGAAACACTGAAGCTTTCTTT. Translated, it gives CASSSAQTGNTEAFF. Variable domain in full (rest from reference TRBV5-1 and TRBJ1-1): KAGVTQTPRYLIKTRGQQVTLSCSPISGHRSVSWYQQTPGQGLQFLFEYFSETQRNKGNFPGRFSGRQFSNSRSEMNVSTLELGDSALYLCASSSAQTGNTEAFFGQGTRLTVV.

The chain combines TRBV13 with TRBJ2-7; D is uncertain. The V end lost 5 bases, the J end lost 0 bases, and 14 bases lay between the germline ends. The CDR3 spans 15 residues. Germline V lookup: CDR1 PRHDT, CDR2 FYEKMQ (reference sequence). DNA for the CDR3: TGTGCCAGCAGCAAAGACGGAGAAACCTCCTACGAGCAGTACTTC. It codes for CASSKDGETSYEQYF.

This clone was detected only once. The chain joins TRBV28 to TRBJ2-7; perhaps TRBD2 as D (6 bases). The CDR3 has 13 amino acids. Trimming cost V 3 bases and J 3 bases, with 9 bases left between them. Germline lookup yields CDR1 MDHEN and CDR2 SYDVKM. CDR3 DNA sequence: TGTGCCAGCAGTTTTGGCGGGAACTACGAGCAGTACTTC. Translating gives CASSFGGNYEQYF.

Notes on this clone: One end of the junction does not line up with germline, which may come from a read error. V is TRBV2 and J is TRBJ1-5; 8 bases map to TRBD1. Germline V gene data show CDR1 as SNHLY and CDR2 as FYNNEI. This CDR3 is 14 amino acids long. CDR3 loop: CASITGTGYQAQHF. The CDR3 DNA sequence: TGTGCCAGCATAACCGGGACAGGTTATCAGGCCCAGCATTTT.

The chain is built from TRBV4-1 and TRBJ1-2; TRBD1 agrees at 12 bases. The CDR3 consists of 19 residues. Trimming at V came to 0 bases and at J to 0 bases, leaving 8 bases not matched to a gene. Germline V lookup: CDR1 MGHRA, CDR2 YSYEKL. In nucleotides, the CDR3 is TGCGCCAGCAGCCAAGAGGGACAGGGGGCATTTGGGACTAACTATGGCTACACCTTC. Translation gives CASSQEGQGAFGTNYGYTF.

The rearrangement links TRBV10-1 to TRBJ2-1, with TRBD2 matching 11 bases. CDR3 size: 15 residues. Germline V gene lookup returns CDR1 WNHNN and CDR2 SYGVQD (reference sequence). V lost 6 bases and J lost 4; bases outside the gene matches: 5. CDR3 bases: TGCGCCAGCAGCGTAGCGGGAGGGCTATACAATGAGCAGTTCTTC. Encoded protein: CASSVAGGLYNEQFF.

Here the CDR3 reads CASSSRSRGAFF. CDR3 nucleotides: TGTGCCAGCAGTTCCCGATCTCGGGGAGCTTTCTTT. The rearrangement links TRBV28 to TRBJ1-1; no clear D. Trimming removed 4 bases from V and 10 bases from J, with 13 bases in between. The V gene's germline CDR1 is MDHEN and CDR2 SYDVKM. The CDR3 is 12 amino acids.

The rearrangement joins TRBV4-1 to TRBJ2-7; D unresolved. This CDR3 region has 14 residues. Trimming took off 1 base at V and 6 bases at J, with 13 bases between the two ends. Germline CDR1 MGHRA, CDR2 YSYEKL. The CDR3 nucleotides are TGCGCCAGCAGCCAAGTTGCGCCGGTTGGCGAGCAGTACTTC. Protein: CASSQVAPVGEQYF.

This clone was counted only a few times. The chain uses TRBV27 and TRBJ1-5, with D unresolved. Germline V gene sequence: CDR1 MNHEY, CDR2 SMNVEV (reference sequence). The length of the CDR3 is 13 residues. Trimming removed 5 bases from V and 4 bases from J, with 9 bases in between. The CDR3 coding sequence is TGTGCCAGCAGTGGCAGCGGGAATCAGCCCCAGCATTTT. Encoded protein: CASSGSGNQPQHF.

This clone was picked up a small number of times. CDR3: CASTNRGLAQHF. For the CDR3, the DNA is TGTGCCAGCACCAACAGGGGTTTAGCCCAGCATTTT. The rearrangement joins TRBV12-3 or TRBV12-4 to TRBJ1-5, with 7 bases fitting TRBD1. Trimming removed 7 bases from V and 11 bases from J; junction bases left unmatched: 8. The CDR3 covers 12 residues.

The J gene is TRBJ1-4, the V gene TRBV28; 10 nucleotides agree with TRBD1. Germline V gives CDR1 MDHEN, CDR2 SYDVKM. The length of the CDR3 is 17 residues. V dropped 5 bases and J dropped 8; count of bases not matched to a gene: 14. Written as DNA, the CDR3 is TGTGCCAGCAGTGCACCGGGACAGGGGCCTGTAGGCGAAAAACTGTTTTTT. Amino acid sequence: CASSAPGQGPVGEKLFF.

The chain uses TRBV21-1 and TRBJ1-6. TRBV21-1 is noted as a pseudogene. The CDR3 runs 14 residues. This chain's CDR3 is CASLRGGEVSPLHF. CDR3 nucleotide sequence: TGTGCCAGCCTACGTGGGGGGGAGGTTTCACCCCTCCACTTT.

The J gene is TRBJ1-3, the V gene TRBV11-2; D unclear. The V gene lost 5 bases and the J gene lost 8 bases, with 10 bases spanning the gap. The V gene's germline CDR1 is SGHAT and CDR2 FQNNGV. The CDR3 has 12 amino acids. The CDR3: CASSHLGDTIYF. The CDR3 coding sequence is TGTGCCAGCAGCCACCTCGGGGACACCATATATTTT.

This clone was observed a handful of times. This chain joins TRBV6-1 and TRBJ1-3; perhaps TRBD1 as D (5 bases). Germline CDR1 is MNHNS and CDR2 is SASEGT. V dropped 1 base and J dropped 0 bases, with 13 bases sitting between them. This CDR3 is built from 17 residues. CDR3 sequence: CASSEDPRGYSGNTIYF. Written as DNA, the CDR3 is TGTGCCAGCAGTGAAGACCCAAGGGGATACTCTGGAAACACCATATATTTT.

The V and J genes are TRBV29-1 and TRBJ2-7; 7 bases are a match to TRBD1. CDR3 length: 13 residues. J lost 4 bases, V lost 0 bases, and 3 bases had no gene match. Germline V CDR1 and CDR2: SQVTM, ANQGSEA. This CDR3 reads CSVEDRRGYEQYF. The CDR3 coding sequence is TGCAGCGTTGAAGATCGCAGGGGGTACGAGCAGTACTTC.